The rows below give T cell receptor beta chains drawn from one sample of a study of shared clonotypes between healthy human individuals. Here immunoSEQ multiplex PCR was the method, and the copy in TCRdb shows in-frame clones only, minus some. The sample shows fewer than 3 million clones, 92% of them seen only once. The source material was naive CD4+ T cells from PBMCs. These receptors came from a man between 18 and 29 years old in good health. Some clones in this sample may be carry-over from other donors' samples. Each CDR3 is given with its conserved first and last residue. D genes are given only for firm matches. Not all rows give a size; the values are once, few, many and, for expanded clones, a class.

TRBV28,TRBD2,TRBJ2-7,once,TGTGCCAGCACCCTAGCGGGAGGGCCTCTCGAGCAGTACTTC,CASTLAGGPLEQYF
TRBV18,.,TRBJ2-6,.,TGTGCCAGCTCACCTTTCTCTGGGGCCAACGTCCTGACTTTC,CASSPFSGANVLTF
TRBV19,.,TRBJ2-5,.,TGTGCCAGTAGTATCACTAGCACCCAAGAGACCCAGTACTTC,CASSITSTQETQYF
TRBV29-1,.,TRBJ2-2,.,TGCAGCACATCGGGTTCCGGAACCACCGGGGAGCTGTTTTTT,CSTSGSGTTGELFF
TRBV18,.,TRBJ1-1,.,TGTGCCAGCTCACCGGCCGGACAAAGCACTGAAGCTTTCTTT,CASSPAGQSTEAFF
TRBV5-8,.,TRBJ2-5,.,TGTGCCAGCAGCTTGGCGGGAGAGTACCAAGAGACCCAGTACTTC,CASSLAGEYQETQYF
TRBV18,TRBD2,TRBJ2-1,.,TGTGCCAGCTCACCAGTGGGAGGGTCTAGTAATGAGCAGTTCTTC,CASSPVGGSSNEQFF
TRBV5-1,.,TRBJ2-7,.,TGCGCCAGCAGCTTGCAGGGTACCTACGAGCAGTACTTC,CASSLQGTYEQYF
TRBV7-8,.,TRBJ1-1,.,TGTGCCAGCAGCTTAGAACGGATTAACACTGAAGCTTTCTTT,CASSLERINTEAFF
TRBV11-3,.,TRBJ2-1,.,TGTGCCAGCAGCTTAGGAGGGGTTGGGAATGAGCAGTTCTTC,CASSLGGVGNEQFF
TRBV4-1,.,TRBJ1-2,.,TGCGCCAGCAGCCAAGAGGGGACGCGACCTCCCGGAGGGGGCTACACCTTC,CASSQEGTRPPGGGYTF
TRBV18,.,TRBJ2-7,.,TGTGCCAGCTCCCAACTGCCAGGGGCCTACGAGCAGTACTTC,CASSQLPGAYEQYF
TRBV2,.,TRBJ1-2,few,TGTGCCAGCAGAAATCGGGGCAGGACTAACTATGGCTACACCTTC,CASRNRGRTNYGYTF
TRBV25-1,.,TRBJ2-6,.,TGTGCCAGCAGTGAATCCGGCCGCCCCTCTGGGGCCAACGTCCTGACTTTC,CASSESGRPSGANVLTF
TRBV19,.,TRBJ2-7,.,TGTGCCAGTAAAGTAACCGGAACAGAGACCTACGAGCAGTACTTC,CASKVTGTETYEQYF
TRBV10-3,.,TRBJ2-5,.,TGTGCCATCAGTGAGTTTAGGGACTGGCGAAAAGAGACCCAGTACTTC,CAISEFRDWRKETQYF
TRBV11-2,.,TRBJ2-3,.,TGTGCCAGCAGCTCGTCTTTTTGGGGAGATACGCAGTATTTT,CASSSSFWGDTQYF
TRBV2,TRBD1,TRBJ2-7,.,TGTGCCAGCTCTCGGGACAGATCCTACGAGCAGTACTTC,CASSRDRSYEQYF
TRBV6-5,TRBD1,TRBJ1-6,once,TGTGCCAGCTTAGACAGAGCGTCAGGGGGGCCCCTCCACTTT,CASLDRASGGPLHF
TRBV7-7,TRBD1,TRBJ2-5,.,TGTGCCAGCAGCCCTAACCTTGACAGGGCCCAGTACTTC,CASSPNLDRAQYF
TRBV28,TRBD1,TRBJ1-4,once,TGTGCCACCATACCGGGACAGGGGAATGAAAAACTGTTTTTT,CATIPGQGNEKLFF
TRBV7-3,.,TRBJ2-1,once,TGTGCCAGCAGCCAAGGAGGAACAGGGTCCTACAATGAGCAGTTCTTC,CASSQGGTGSYNEQFF
TRBV28,.,TRBJ1-2,.,TGTGCCAGCAGCCCAGACAGGACTCATAACTATGGCTACACCTTC,CASSPDRTHNYGYTF
TRBV19,TRBD2,TRBJ2-1,.,TGTGCCAGTAGTGCCGACTTAGCGGGAGGGCGAGATGAGCAGTTCTTC,CASSADLAGGRDEQFF
TRBV28,TRBD1,TRBJ1-2,.,TGTGCCAGCAGTCTACCGGGACAGACACCCTATGGCTACACCTTC,CASSLPGQTPYGYTF
TRBV28,.,TRBJ1-4,.,TGTGCCAGCCGTGCCCTTCAGTTCTGGGAAAAACTGTTTTTT,CASRALQFWEKLFF
TRBV11-2,TRBD2,TRBJ2-7,.,TGTGCCAGCAGCACCTCTGGACTAGCGGGAAGAATTCCCTACGAGCAGTACTTC,CASSTSGLAGRIPYEQYF
TRBV7-8,.,TRBJ1-5,few,TGTGCCAGCAGCTTAGAAGGGGGTGGGAATCAGCCCCAGCATTTT,CASSLEGGGNQPQHF
TRBV28,.,TRBJ2-7,.,TGTGCCAGCAGTTCTAGACGGGGGTACGAGCAGTACTTC,CASSSRRGYEQYF
TRBV12-5,TRBD2,TRBJ2-2,.,TGTGCTAGTGGTTCAAACGTAGCGGGAGCCGGGGAGCTGTTTTTT,CASGSNVAGAGELFF
TRBV5-5,.,TRBJ1-1,.,TGTGCCAGCAGCTTAGGGCTTAGGGAAGAAGCTTTCTTT,CASSLGLREEAFF
TRBV9,TRBD2,TRBJ2-5,.,TGTGCCAGCAGCGTAGAGAAGCGGGGGAGTTTAGAGACCCAGTACTTC,CASSVEKRGSLETQYF
TRBV9,.,TRBJ1-1,few,TGTGCCAGCAGCGTAGTTACGGGGGTCAACACTGAAGCTTTCTTT,CASSVVTGVNTEAFF
TRBV2,.,TRBJ1-5,.,TGTGCCAGCAGCAGGGTTAGCAATCAGCCCCAGCATTTT,CASSRVSNQPQHF
TRBV6-1,.,TRBJ2-7,.,TGTGCCAGCAGTGAAGCTTATCTAGGAGCCTACGAGCAGTACTTC,CASSEAYLGAYEQYF
TRBV9,TRBD2,TRBJ2-5,.,TGTGCCAGCAGCGCCTCTAGCGGGAGGGCCGGGGAGACCCAGTACTTC,CASSASSGRAGETQYF
TRBV5-1,.,TRBJ2-7,.,TGCGCCAGCAGCTTTCGACAGGACTACGAGCAGTACTTC,CASSFRQDYEQYF
TRBV5-1,.,TRBJ2-3,.,TGCGCCAGCAGCCCCGAAGGGGGTAGAGGGGATACGCAGTATTTT,CASSPEGGRGDTQYF
TRBV6-1,.,TRBJ2-2,.,TGTGCCAGCAGTGAAATTCTCCGGGGGCGAACCGGGGAGCTGTTTTTT,CASSEILRGRTGELFF
TRBV10-1,.,TRBJ1-1,.,TGCGCCAGCAGTGCGGGCCAGGGGAACACTGAAGCTTTCTTT,CASSAGQGNTEAFF
TRBV5-1,.,TRBJ1-4,.,TGCGCCAGCAGCTTGGAGGCAGGGGCTTATGAAAAACTGTTTTTT,CASSLEAGAYEKLFF
TRBV7-2,TRBD1,TRBJ1-5,.,TGTGCCAGCAGCTGGACAGGGGGTAACAATCAGCCCCAGCATTTT,CASSWTGGNNQPQHF
TRBV28,TRBD2,TRBJ2-1,.,TGTGCCAGCAGTTCTGGACTAGCGGCCTACAATGAGCAGTTCTTC,CASSSGLAAYNEQFF
TRBV5-1,TRBD1,TRBJ2-2,.,TGCGCCAGCAGCCACTCGACAGGGAGCACCGGGGAGCTGTTTTTT,CASSHSTGSTGELFF
TRBV19,TRBD1,TRBJ1-5,.,TGTGCCAGTAACAACGCCCCGGGACAGCAGCATTTT,CASNNAPGQQHF
TRBV2,.,TRBJ1-1,.,TGTGCCAGCAGTGAGGGACGGATGAACACTGAAGCTTTCTTT,CASSEGRMNTEAFF
TRBV18,TRBD2,TRBJ2-1,.,TGTGCCAGCTCATCGCTAGCGGGGGACTACAATGAGCAGTTCTTC,CASSSLAGDYNEQFF
TRBV4-3,.,TRBJ2-3,.,TGCGCCAGCAGCCAAGTTAGGGTTGATACGCAGTATTTT,CASSQVRVDTQYF